This T cell receptor beta chain originates from a study of molecular identifiers for immune sequencing clone quantification. Study-wide results and caveats: Whereas clones above 20 RNA copies held under 1% of naive-cell molecules, they held over 97% of effector molecules.

CDR1 and CDR2 from the germline V gene are SGHAT and FQNNGV. V lost 3 bases, J lost 4 bases, and 10 bases lay in between. The CDR3 runs to 14 residues. Note on this clonotype: Its antigen is not known. The CDR3 does not close with the conserved phenylalanine or tryptophan, likely indicating a read error.

TCRdb fed the PCR reads into MiXCR, producing one record per CDR3 protein. Here the sample spans hundreds of thousands of distinct CDR3 sequences, roughly 23% being singletons. The rearrangement links TRBV11-2 to TRBJ2-1; tentative D call: TRBD2 (6 bases). Sequenced sample: naive CD8+ T cells from blood, with Jurkat cell RNA spiked in. This sample's subset: FACS-sorted CD8+CD4-CCR7+CD45RA+ naive T cells. The sequence derives from a human donor in good health. Some libraries in this study had Jurkat cell RNA spiked in. The CDR3 loop is CASSLGGAYNEQFS. For the CDR3, the DNA is TGTGCCAGCAGCTTGGGCGGGGCTTACAATGAGCAGTTCTCC.